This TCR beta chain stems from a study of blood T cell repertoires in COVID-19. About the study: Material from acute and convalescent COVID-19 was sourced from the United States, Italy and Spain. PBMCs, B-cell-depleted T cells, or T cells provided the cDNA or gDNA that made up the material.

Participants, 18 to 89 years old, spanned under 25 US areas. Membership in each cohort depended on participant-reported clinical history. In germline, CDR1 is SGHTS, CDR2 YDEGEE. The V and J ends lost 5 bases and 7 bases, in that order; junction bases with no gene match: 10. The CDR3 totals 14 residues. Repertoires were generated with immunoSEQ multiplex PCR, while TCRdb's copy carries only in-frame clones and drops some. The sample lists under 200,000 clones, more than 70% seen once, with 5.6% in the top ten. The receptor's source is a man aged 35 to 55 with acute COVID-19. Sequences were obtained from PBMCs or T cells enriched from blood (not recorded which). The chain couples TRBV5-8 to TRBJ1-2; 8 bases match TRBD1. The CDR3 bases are TGTGCCAGCAGTCAAGGACAGGGTTGGTCTGGCTACACCTTC. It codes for CASSQGQGWSGYTF.